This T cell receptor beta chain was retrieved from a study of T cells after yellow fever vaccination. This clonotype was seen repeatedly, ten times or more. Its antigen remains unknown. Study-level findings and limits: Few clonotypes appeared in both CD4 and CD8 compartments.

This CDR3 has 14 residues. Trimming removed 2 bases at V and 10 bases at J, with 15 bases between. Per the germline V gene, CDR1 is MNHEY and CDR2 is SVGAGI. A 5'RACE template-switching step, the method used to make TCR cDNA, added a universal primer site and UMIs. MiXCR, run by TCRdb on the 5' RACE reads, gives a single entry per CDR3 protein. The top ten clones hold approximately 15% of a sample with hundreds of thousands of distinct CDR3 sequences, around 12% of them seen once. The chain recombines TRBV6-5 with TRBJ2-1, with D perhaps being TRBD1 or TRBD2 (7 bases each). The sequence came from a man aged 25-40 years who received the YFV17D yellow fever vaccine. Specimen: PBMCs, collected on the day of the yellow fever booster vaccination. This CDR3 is CASSYGGARGEQFF. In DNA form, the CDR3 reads TGTGCCAGCAGTTACGGGGGGGCCAGGGGGGAGCAGTTCTTC.